Below are 22 T cell receptor beta chains sequenced from a single sample in a study of blood T cell repertoires in COVID-19. The repertoire was sequenced with immunoSEQ multiplex PCR; TCRdb's copy has only in-frame clones and lacks some. The sample has 100,000 to 150,000 clones, 84% seen once. Sequenced input: PBMCs or T cells enriched from blood (not recorded which). Every receptor here comes from a woman under 40 who had recovered from COVID-19.

The rearrangement uses TRBV7-3 and TRBJ2-7, with 7 positions matching TRBD1. The trim removed 1 base at V and 4 bases at J, leaving 34 bases unmatched. CDR3 length: 24 amino acids. Germline CDR1 and CDR2: SGHTA and FQGTGA. The CDR3, as DNA: TGTGCCAGCAGCTTAAAGTTTGCTTCACGGGGTACGAGCAGTACAGGGGCCAGGGGGTACGAGCAGTACTTC. It specifies CASSLKFASRGTSSTGARGYEQYF.

The chain joins TRBV28 to TRBJ1-1; the D is unclear. Trimming took off 7 bases at V and 6 bases at J, with 21 bases between the two ends. CDR1 is MDHEN and CDR2 is SYDVKM in the germline V gene. This CDR3 contains 15 residues. CDR3 coding DNA: TGTGCCAGCACCAGAGACTCCGAACATTTGCCTGAAGCTTTCTTT. Its translation is CASTRDSEHLPEAFF.

The J gene is TRBJ2-1, the V gene TRBV5-6, with D possibly matching TRBD1 (5 bases). The V gene's germline CDR1 is SGHDT and CDR2 YYEEEE. CDR3 length: 15 amino acids. The ends were cut back, 0 bases at V and 1 base at J, with 8 bases in the middle. The DNA for the CDR3 is TGTGCCAGCAGCTTGGGTCAGGGTTCCTACAATGAGCAGTTCTTC. Translation gives CASSLGQGSYNEQFF.

The chain joins TRBV30 to TRBJ1-6; weak D call: TRBD1 (5 bases). The CDR3 is made up of 15 amino acids. The V end lost 3 bases, the J end lost 7 bases, and 16 bases lay between the germline ends. The germline V gene encodes CDR1 GTSNPN and CDR2 SVGIG (reference sequence). The CDR3 is CAWSPGGGPNSPLHF. The CDR3 coding sequence is TGTGCCTGGAGCCCCGGGGGAGGGCCGAATTCACCCCTCCACTTT.

V gene TRBV4-1 combines with J gene TRBJ2-7; 7 positions match TRBD1. The V and J ends lost 4 bases and 5 bases, in that order; junction bases with no gene match: 11. The CDR3 spans 15 residues. Germline CDR1 is MGHRA and CDR2 is YSYEKL. The CDR3 DNA sequence: TGCGCCAGCAGCCCCACCGGGACAGCCGTGCACGAGCAGTACTTC. It codes for CASSPTGTAVHEQYF.

The chain uses TRBV10-3 and TRBJ2-1, with 10 bases identical to TRBD2. With 4 bases clipped from V and 3 bases from J, the junction kept 9 bases outside the gene matches. The CDR3 is 17 residues long. Germline V gene lookup returns CDR1 ENHRY and CDR2 SYGVKD. The CDR3 reads CAISGPSRLAGYNEQFF. The CDR3 DNA reads as TGTGCCATCAGTGGCCCCTCCCGACTAGCGGGCTACAATGAGCAGTTCTTC.

The CDR3 here is CASSSRASGTGELFF. For the CDR3, the DNA is TGTGCCAGCAGCTCAAGGGCTAGCGGTACCGGGGAGCTGTTTTTT. V usage is TRBV7-9 and J usage is TRBJ2-2, with TRBD2 matching 7 bases. Losses at the gene ends were 4 bases for V and 5 bases for J; bases not matched to a gene: 7. Looked up from germline, CDR1 is SEHNR and CDR2 is FQNEAQ (reference sequence). The CDR3 loop spans 15 amino acids.

As DNA, the CDR3 is TGTGCCACCAGTGTAACTAGCACAGATACGCAGTATTTT. It encodes CATSVTSTDTQYF. The chain couples TRBV24-1 to TRBJ2-3; D gene unclear. This CDR3 spans 13 amino acids. Germline V gene sequence: CDR1 KGHDR, CDR2 SFDVKD. V was trimmed by 5 bases and J by 0 bases, leaving 5 bases between them.

This chain joins TRBV6-2 or TRBV6-3 and TRBJ1-5, with TRBD1 identical over 12 bases. Per germline, CDR1 MNHEY and CDR2 SVGEGT. The CDR3 extends over 17 amino acids. V gave up 6 bases and J gave up 2 bases; unmatched junction bases: 8. CDR3 in amino acids: CASRPRDRGRGNQPQHF. CDR3 sequence (DNA): TGTGCCAGCAGACCTCGGGACAGGGGGCGAGGCAATCAGCCCCAGCATTTT.

The genes are TRBV7-2 and TRBJ1-5; 10 bases are shared with TRBD1. Germline values: CDR1 SGHTA, CDR2 FQGNSA. The ends lost 6 bases at V and 2 bases at J; junction bases unmatched: 4. This CDR3 spans 15 amino acids. The CDR3 loop reads CASRSGTGGNQPQHF. Here the CDR3 DNA reads TGTGCCAGCAGATCCGGGACAGGGGGCAATCAGCCCCAGCATTTT.

The chain recombines TRBV29-1 with TRBJ1-2; D is unclear. Trimming stripped 7 bases from V and 4 bases from J, with 19 bases between. CDR1 is SQVTM and CDR2 is ANQGSEA in the germline V gene. This CDR3 region has 14 residues. The CDR3 reads CSATRPDTPYGYTF. CDR3 in DNA: TGCAGCGCGACCCGACCCGACACACCCTATGGCTACACCTTC.

V and J are TRBV19 and TRBJ2-1, with 8 positions matching TRBD2. Looked up from germline, CDR1 is LNHDA and CDR2 is SQIVND (reference sequence). The CDR3 is 15 residues long. V shed 3 bases, J shed 8 bases, and the junction held 9 bases outside the gene matches. The CDR3 reads CASSMVAGIGYEQFF. CDR3 DNA sequence: TGTGCCAGTAGTATGGTAGCGGGAATCGGTTATGAGCAGTTCTTC.

V usage is TRBV6-6 and J usage is TRBJ1-3; D remains unclear. CDR1 and CDR2 (germline): MNHNY, SVGAGI (reference sequence). V shed 3 bases and J shed 0 bases, with 12 bases lying between them. The CDR3 runs 16 residues. This CDR3 is CASSYRGDPSGNTIYF. The CDR3 nucleotides are TGTGCCAGCAGTTATCGCGGCGATCCCTCTGGAAACACCATATATTTT.

The rearrangement uses TRBV19 and TRBJ2-2; 11 nucleotides line up with TRBD1. Trimming took 7 bases from V and 6 from J; bases not matched to a gene: 7. Germline CDR1 is LNHDA and CDR2 is SQIVND (reference sequence). The CDR3 has 15 amino acids. The CDR3 protein is CASIGTGGIAGELFF. The CDR3 bases are TGTGCCAGTATCGGGACAGGGGGTATCGCCGGGGAGCTGTTTTTT.

J is TRBJ2-7 and V is TRBV5-4; tentatively, D is TRBD2 (6 bases). The germline V gene has CDR1 SGHNT and CDR2 YYREEE (reference sequence). Trimming shortened V by 4 bases and J by 0 bases, and 17 bases separated the two germline ends. The CDR3 is 16 amino acids. Written as DNA, the CDR3 is TGTGCCAGCAGCCCCGGAGGGCTAGCCGGCTCCTACGAGCAGTACTTC. Residues: CASSPGGLAGSYEQYF.

The chain joins TRBV5-1 to TRBJ2-5; 9 bases are shared with TRBD2. The germline V gene has CDR1 SGHRS and CDR2 YFSETQ. The CDR3 spans 16 residues. V gave up 1 base and J gave up 1 base; unmatched junction bases: 5. CDR3: CASSLLGGRAQETQYF. The DNA of the CDR3 is TGCGCCAGCAGCTTGTTGGGCGGGAGGGCCCAAGAGACCCAGTACTTC.

The genes are TRBV5-5 and TRBJ2-3; 9 positions match TRBD2. CDR1 SGHKS and CDR2 YYEKEE come from the germline V gene (reference sequence). J was trimmed by 0 bases and V by 3 bases; bases with no gene match: 5. The CDR3 has 16 residues. The CDR3 DNA reads TGTGCCAGCAGCTCCCGGAGCGGGAGGAGCACAGATACGCAGTATTTT. This codes for CASSSRSGRSTDTQYF. Together with reference TRBV5-5 and TRBJ2-3, the CDR3 gives the full variable domain: DAGVTQSPTHLIKTRGQQVTLRCSPISGHKSVSWYQQVLGQGPQFIFQYYEKEERGRGNFPDRFSARQFPNYSSELNVNALLLGDSALYLCASSSRSGRSTDTQYFGPGTRLTVL.

The genes are TRBV14 and TRBJ2-3, with 8 positions matching TRBD2. CDR3 length: 15 residues. Trimming took 4 bases from V and 0 from J; bases not matched to a gene: 3. From germline, CDR1 is SGHDN and CDR2 FVKESK. CDR3 sequence reads: CASSLRLASTDTQYF. CDR3 DNA sequence: TGTGCCAGCAGCCTAAGACTAGCGAGCACAGATACGCAGTATTTT. Full variable domain (remainder filled in from reference TRBV14 and TRBJ2-3): EAGVTQFPSHSVIEKGQTVTLRCDPISGHDNLYWYRRVMGKEIKFLLHFVKESKQDESGMPNNRFLAERTGGTYSTLKVQPAELEDSGVYFCASSLRLASTDTQYFGPGTRLTVL.

The chain uses TRBV19 and TRBJ1-4; 9 nucleotides match TRBD1. The germline V gene encodes CDR1 LNHDA and CDR2 SQIVND (reference sequence). CDR3 length equals 15 residues. V trimming: 4 bases; J trimming: 8 bases; junction bases outside the gene matches: 8. Here the CDR3 reads CASSTPGTGWEKLFF. The CDR3 DNA reads as TGTGCCAGTAGTACCCCCGGGACAGGGTGGGAAAAACTGTTTTTT.

This clone was counted once. The chain couples TRBV15 to TRBJ2-3; the D gene is possibly TRBD2 (7 bases). V dropped 0 bases and J dropped 2 bases, with 12 bases sitting between them. The CDR3 runs 16 residues. Germline V gene lookup returns CDR1 LNHNV and CDR2 YYDKDF (reference sequence). CDR3 DNA sequence: TGTGCCACCAGCAGAGATTGGGCGGGGGCCACAGATACGCAGTATTTT. Amino acids: CATSRDWAGATDTQYF.

The CDR3 region has the DNA TGTGCCAGCAGCTTAGCCATGAACACTGAAGCTTTCTTT. Translated: CASSLAMNTEAFF. The chain couples TRBV9 to TRBJ1-1; D is uncertain. The CDR3 spans 13 residues. V was cut by 4 bases and J by 0 bases, with 7 bases left in between. The V gene's germline CDR1 is SGDLS and CDR2 YYNGEE.

The chain joins TRBV5-1 to TRBJ2-3; tentatively, D is TRBD2 (6 bases). The V end was cut by 2 bases, the J end by 4 bases, with 14 bases between. The CDR3 is made up of 15 amino acids. Germline values: CDR1 SGHRS, CDR2 YFSETQ. CDR3 residues: CASSFNRRESDTQYF. Here the CDR3 DNA reads TGCGCCAGCAGCTTTAATCGTCGGGAGTCAGATACGCAGTATTTT.